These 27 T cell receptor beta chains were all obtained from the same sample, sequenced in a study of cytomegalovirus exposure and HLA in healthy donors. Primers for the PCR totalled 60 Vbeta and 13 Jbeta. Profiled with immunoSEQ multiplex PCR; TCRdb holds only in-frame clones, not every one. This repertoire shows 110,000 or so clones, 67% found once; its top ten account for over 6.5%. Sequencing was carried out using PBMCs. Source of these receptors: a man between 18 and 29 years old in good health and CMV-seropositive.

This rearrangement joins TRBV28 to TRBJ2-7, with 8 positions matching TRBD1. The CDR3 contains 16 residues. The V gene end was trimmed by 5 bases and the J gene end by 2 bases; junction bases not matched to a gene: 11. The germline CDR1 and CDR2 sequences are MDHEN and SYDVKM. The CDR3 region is CASSPGLRTGTYEQYF. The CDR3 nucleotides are TGTGCCAGCAGTCCAGGACTAAGGACAGGGACCTACGAGCAGTACTTC. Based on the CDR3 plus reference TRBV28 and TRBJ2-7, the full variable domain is DVKVTQSSRYLVKRTGEKVFLECVQDMDHENMFWYRQDPGLGLRLIYFSYDVKMKEKGDIPEGYSVSREKKERFSLILESASTNQTSMYLCASSPGLRTGTYEQYFGPGTRLTVT.

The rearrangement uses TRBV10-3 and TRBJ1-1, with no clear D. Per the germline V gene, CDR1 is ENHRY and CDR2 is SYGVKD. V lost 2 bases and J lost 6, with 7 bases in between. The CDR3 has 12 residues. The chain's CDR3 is CAISEGRPEAFF. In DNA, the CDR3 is TGTGCCATCAGTGAGGGGAGACCTGAAGCTTTCTTT.

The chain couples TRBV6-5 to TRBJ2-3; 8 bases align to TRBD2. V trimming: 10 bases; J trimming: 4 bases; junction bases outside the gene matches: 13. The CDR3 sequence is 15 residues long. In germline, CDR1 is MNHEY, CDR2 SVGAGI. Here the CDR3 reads CAKQLWRGVADTQYF. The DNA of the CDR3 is TGTGCCAAACAATTGTGGCGGGGGGTGGCAGATACGCAGTATTTT.

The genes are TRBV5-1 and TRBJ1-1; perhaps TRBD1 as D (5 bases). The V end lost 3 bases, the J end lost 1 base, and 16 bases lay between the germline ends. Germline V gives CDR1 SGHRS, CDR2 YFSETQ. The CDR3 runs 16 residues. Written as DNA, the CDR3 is TGCGCCAGCAGCTCGGAACAGGTTGCGGCGAACACTGAAGCTTTCTTT. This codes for CASSSEQVAANTEAFF.

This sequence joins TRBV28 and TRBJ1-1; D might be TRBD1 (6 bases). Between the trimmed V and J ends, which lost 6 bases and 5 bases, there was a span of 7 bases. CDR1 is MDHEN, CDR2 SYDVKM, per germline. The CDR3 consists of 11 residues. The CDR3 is CASRGATEAFF. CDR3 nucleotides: TGTGCCAGCAGGGGGGCTACTGAAGCTTTCTTT.

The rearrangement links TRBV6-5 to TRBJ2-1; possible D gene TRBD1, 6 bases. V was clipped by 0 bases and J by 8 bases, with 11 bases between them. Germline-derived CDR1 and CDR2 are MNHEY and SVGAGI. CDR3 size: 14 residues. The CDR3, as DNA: TGTGCCAGCAGTTACTCCAGCAGGGGCGATGAGCAGTTCTTC. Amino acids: CASSYSSRGDEQFF.

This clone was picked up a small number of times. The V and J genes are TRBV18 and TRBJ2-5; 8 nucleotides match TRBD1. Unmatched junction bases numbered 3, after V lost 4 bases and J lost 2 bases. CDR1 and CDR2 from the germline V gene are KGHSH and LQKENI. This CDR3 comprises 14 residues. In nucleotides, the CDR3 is TGTGCCAGCTCACTCGGGACAGGACAAGAGACCCAGTACTTC. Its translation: CASSLGTGQETQYF.

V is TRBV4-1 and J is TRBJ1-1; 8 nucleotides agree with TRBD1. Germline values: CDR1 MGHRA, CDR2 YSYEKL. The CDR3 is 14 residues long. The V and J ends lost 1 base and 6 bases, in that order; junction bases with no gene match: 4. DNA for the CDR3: TGCGCCAGCAGCCAAGCAGGGGGCAACGCTGAAGCTTTCTTT. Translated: CASSQAGGNAEAFF.

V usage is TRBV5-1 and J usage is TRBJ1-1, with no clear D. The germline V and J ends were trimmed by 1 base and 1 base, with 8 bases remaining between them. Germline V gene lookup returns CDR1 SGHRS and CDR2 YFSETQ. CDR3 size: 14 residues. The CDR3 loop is CASSLYSGNTEAFF. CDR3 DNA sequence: TGCGCCAGCAGCTTGTACTCAGGGAACACTGAAGCTTTCTTT.

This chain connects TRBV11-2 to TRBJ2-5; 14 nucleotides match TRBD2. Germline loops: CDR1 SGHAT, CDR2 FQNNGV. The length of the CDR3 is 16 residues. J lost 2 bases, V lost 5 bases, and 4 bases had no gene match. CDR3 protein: CASSPRLAGGQETQYF. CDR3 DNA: TGTGCCAGCAGCCCCAGACTAGCGGGGGGGCAAGAGACCCAGTACTTC.

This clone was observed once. The CDR3 nucleotides are TGTGCCAGCAGTTATAGCGGGGGGGCACCCGGGGAGCTGTTTTTT. This translates into CASSYSGGAPGELFF. The rearrangement uses TRBV2 and TRBJ2-2; 11 positions agree with TRBD2. The CDR3 consists of 15 residues. V gave up 5 bases and J gave up 6 bases; unmatched junction bases: 5. Germline V CDR1 and CDR2: SNHLY, FYNNEI.

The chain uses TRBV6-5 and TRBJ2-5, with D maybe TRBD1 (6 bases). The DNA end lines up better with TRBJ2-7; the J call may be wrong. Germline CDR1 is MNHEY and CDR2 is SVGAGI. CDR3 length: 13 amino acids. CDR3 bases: TGTGCCAGCAGTCAAAACAGGGTTGGCGAGCAGTACTTC. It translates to CASSQNRVGEQYF.

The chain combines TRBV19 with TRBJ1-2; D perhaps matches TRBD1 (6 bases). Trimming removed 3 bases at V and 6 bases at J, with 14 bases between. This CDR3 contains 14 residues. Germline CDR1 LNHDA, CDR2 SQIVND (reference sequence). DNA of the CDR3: TGTGCCAGTAGTATGGGGCAGGGGTACGATGGCTACACCTTC. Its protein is CASSMGQGYDGYTF.

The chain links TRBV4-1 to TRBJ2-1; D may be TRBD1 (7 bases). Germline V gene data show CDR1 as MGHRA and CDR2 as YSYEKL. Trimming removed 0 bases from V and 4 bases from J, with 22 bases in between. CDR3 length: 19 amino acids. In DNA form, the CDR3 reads TGCGCCAGCAGCCAAGACTTTTATGCGGGGACAGATTATTACAATGAGCAGTTCTTC. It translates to CASSQDFYAGTDYYNEQFF.

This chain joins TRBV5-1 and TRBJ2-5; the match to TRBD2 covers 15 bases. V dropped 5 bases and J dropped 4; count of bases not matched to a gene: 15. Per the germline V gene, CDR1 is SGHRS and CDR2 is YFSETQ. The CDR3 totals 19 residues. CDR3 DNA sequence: TGCGCCAGCAGTTCGAGCGTCATGGGACTAGCGGGGGGCGGAGAGACCCAGTACTTC. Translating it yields CASSSSVMGLAGGGETQYF.

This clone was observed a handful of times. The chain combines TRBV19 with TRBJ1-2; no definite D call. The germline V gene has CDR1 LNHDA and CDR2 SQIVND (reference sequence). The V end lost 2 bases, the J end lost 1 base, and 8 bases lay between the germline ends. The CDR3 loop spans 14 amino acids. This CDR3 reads CASSIRDSNYGYTF. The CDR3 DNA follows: TGTGCCAGTAGTATACGGGATAGTAACTATGGCTACACCTTC.

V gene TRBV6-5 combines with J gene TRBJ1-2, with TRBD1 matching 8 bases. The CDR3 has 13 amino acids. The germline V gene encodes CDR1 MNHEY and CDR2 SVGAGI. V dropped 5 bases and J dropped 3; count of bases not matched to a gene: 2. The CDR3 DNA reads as TGTGCCAGCAGTGAGGACAGGGACTATGGCTACACCTTC. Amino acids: CASSEDRDYGYTF.

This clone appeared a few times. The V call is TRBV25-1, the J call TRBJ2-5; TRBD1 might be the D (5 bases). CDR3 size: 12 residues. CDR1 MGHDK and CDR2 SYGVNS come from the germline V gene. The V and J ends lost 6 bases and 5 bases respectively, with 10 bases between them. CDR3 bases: TGTGCCAGCAGGAAGGGGCAGGAGACCCAGTACTTC. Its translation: CASRKGQETQYF. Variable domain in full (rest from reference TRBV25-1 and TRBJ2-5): EADIYQTPRYLVIGTGKKITLECSQTMGHDKMYWYQQDPGMELHLIHYSYGVNSTEKGDLSSESTVSRIRTEHFPLTLESARPSHTSQYLCASRKGQETQYFGPGTRLLVL.

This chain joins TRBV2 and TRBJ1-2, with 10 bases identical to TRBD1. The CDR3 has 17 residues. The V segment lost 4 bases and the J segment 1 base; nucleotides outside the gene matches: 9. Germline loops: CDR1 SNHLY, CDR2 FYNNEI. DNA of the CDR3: TGTGCCAGCAGTGTCCGGGACAGGGGAGTGAGTAACTATGGCTACACCTTC. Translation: CASSVRDRGVSNYGYTF.

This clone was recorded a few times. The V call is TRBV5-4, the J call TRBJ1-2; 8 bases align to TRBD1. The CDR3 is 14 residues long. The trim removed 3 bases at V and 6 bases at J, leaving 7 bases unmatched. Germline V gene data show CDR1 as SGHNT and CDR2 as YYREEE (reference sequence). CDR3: CASSSAWTGNGYTF. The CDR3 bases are TGTGCCAGCAGCTCAGCCTGGACAGGGAATGGCTACACCTTC.

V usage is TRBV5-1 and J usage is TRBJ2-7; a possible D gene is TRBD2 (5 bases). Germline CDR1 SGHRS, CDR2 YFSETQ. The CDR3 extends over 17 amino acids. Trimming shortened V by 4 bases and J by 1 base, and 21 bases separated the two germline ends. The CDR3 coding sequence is TGCGCCAGCAGCCCCAGCTGGGCGGGTGCGAGTTCCTACGAGCAGTACTTC. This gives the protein CASSPSWAGASSYEQYF.

The CDR3: CASSSSGEQYF. The CDR3 DNA sequence: TGTGCCAGCAGCTCTAGCGGGGAGCAGTACTTC. The rearrangement joins TRBV5-4 to TRBJ2-5, with 9 nucleotides matching TRBD2. V shed 3 bases and J 11 bases; nucleotides not matched to a gene: 2. CDR1 is SGHNT and CDR2 is YYREEE in the germline V gene (reference sequence). The CDR3 is made up of 11 amino acids.

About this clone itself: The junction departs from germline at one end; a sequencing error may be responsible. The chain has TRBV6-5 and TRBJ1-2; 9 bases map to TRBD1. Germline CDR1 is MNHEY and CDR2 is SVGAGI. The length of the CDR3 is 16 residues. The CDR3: CASSYTGTGRSYGYPF. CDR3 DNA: TGTGCCAGCAGTTACACCGGGACAGGGAGGTCCTATGGCTACCCCTTC.

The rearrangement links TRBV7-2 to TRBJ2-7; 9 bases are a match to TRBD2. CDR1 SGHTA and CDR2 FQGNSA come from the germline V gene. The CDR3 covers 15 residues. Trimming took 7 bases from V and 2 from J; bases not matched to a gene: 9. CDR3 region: CASTPGAGGTYEQYF. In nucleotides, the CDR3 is TGTGCCAGCACCCCCGGAGCGGGGGGAACCTACGAGCAGTACTTC.

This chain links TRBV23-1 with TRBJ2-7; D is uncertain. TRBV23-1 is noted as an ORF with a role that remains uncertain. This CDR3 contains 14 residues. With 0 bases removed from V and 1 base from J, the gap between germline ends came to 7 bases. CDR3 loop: CASSQSTLSYEQYV. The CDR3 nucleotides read TGCGCCAGCAGTCAATCGACTTTATCCTACGAGCAGTACGTC.

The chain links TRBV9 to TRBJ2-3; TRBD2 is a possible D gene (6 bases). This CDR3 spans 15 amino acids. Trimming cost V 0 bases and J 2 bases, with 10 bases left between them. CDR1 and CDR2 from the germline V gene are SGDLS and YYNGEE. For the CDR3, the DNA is TGTGCCAGCAGCGTAGGCCGGGGGACCACAGATACGCAGTATTTT. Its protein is CASSVGRGTTDTQYF.

The CDR3 reads CAINSGNNSPLHF. Written as DNA, the CDR3 is TGTGCCATCAATTCAGGGAACAATTCACCCCTCCACTTT. V is TRBV10-3 and J is TRBJ1-6; D might be TRBD1 (5 bases). Trimming pared 7 bases from V and 7 bases from J, leaving 11 bases between. The CDR3 has 13 amino acids. Germline values: CDR1 ENHRY, CDR2 SYGVKD.